Following are 28 T cell receptor beta chains from one sample sequenced in a study of blood T cell repertoires in COVID-19. The assay was immunoSEQ multiplex PCR, and TCRdb's table has in-frame clones only and misses some. Of 25,000 to 35,000 clones in the sample, 85% to 95% were seen once. Sample: peripheral blood. The receptors stem from a woman in her sixties or seventies with COVID-19, enrolled during active disease.

CDR3 nucleotides: TGTGCCAGCAGCTTAGAATCTAGCGGGAGGGCCCGTGGCGAGCAGTACTTC. The encoded protein is CASSLESSGRARGEQYF. J is TRBJ2-7 and V is TRBV7-2; 12 nucleotides agree with TRBD2. The CDR3 covers 17 residues. Unmatched junction bases numbered 10, after V lost 1 base and J lost 6 bases. Germline V gene sequence: CDR1 SGHTA, CDR2 FQGNSA.

The rearrangement links TRBV5-8 to TRBJ2-2; D remains ambiguous. The germline CDR1 and CDR2 sequences are SGHTS and YDEGEE. V was clipped by 2 bases and J by 6 bases, with 8 bases between them. This CDR3 is 13 amino acids long. The CDR3 region is CASSFSRAGELFF. The CDR3 DNA follows: TGTGCCAGCAGCTTTTCGCGTGCCGGGGAGCTGTTTTTT.

V and J are TRBV11-3 and TRBJ1-1, with 8 bases aligning to TRBD1. The CDR3 runs 14 residues. Trimming removed 5 bases from V and 0 bases from J; junction bases left unmatched: 2. CDR1 SGHNT and CDR2 YENEEA come from the germline V gene. The CDR3 nucleotides read TGTGCCAGCAGCCACAGGGGGATGAACACTGAAGCTTTCTTT. This encodes CASSHRGMNTEAFF.

This clone appeared once. The chain is built from TRBV5-8 and TRBJ2-7; 9 bases are a match to TRBD2. The CDR3 loop spans 14 amino acids. Trimming at V came to 4 bases and at J to 6 bases, leaving 8 bases not matched to a gene. CDR1 and CDR2 from the germline V gene are SGHTS and YDEGEE. The CDR3 sequence: CASSRSGLAGEQYF. As DNA, the CDR3 is TGTGCCAGCAGCCGCTCGGGACTAGCTGGCGAGCAGTACTTC.

This chain uses TRBV19 with TRBJ2-1, with 11 bases matching TRBD2. CDR3 size: 20 residues. Germline loops: CDR1 LNHDA, CDR2 SQIVND (reference sequence). J lost 0 bases, V lost 5 bases, and 15 bases had no gene match. CDR3 DNA: TGTGCCAGTAGTGATACCGGGACTAGCGGCCGAGGGAGCTCCTACAATGAGCAGTTCTTC. It translates to CASSDTGTSGRGSSYNEQFF.

The rearrangement uses TRBV7-9 and TRBJ2-1; 12 bases align to TRBD1. Germline trimming cut 6 bases from V and 2 bases from J; bases unmatched to any gene: 2. The germline CDR1 and CDR2 sequences are SEHNR and FQNEAQ (reference sequence). The CDR3 is made up of 15 amino acids. DNA of the CDR3: TGTGCCAGCAGGTGGGACAGGGGGCCCTACAATGAGCAGTTCTTC. It specifies CASRWDRGPYNEQFF.

This clone appeared once. The chain is built from TRBV24-1 and TRBJ2-2; TRBD1 matches at 7 bases. The CDR3 covers 16 residues. V lost 2 bases to trimming and J lost 6 bases; unmatched junction nucleotides: 8. Germline CDR1 and CDR2: KGHDR and SFDVKD. DNA for the CDR3: TGTGCCACCAGTGATTGGACAGGTCGGGGTGCCGGGGAGCTGTTTTTT. As protein: CATSDWTGRGAGELFF.

The genes are TRBV5-4 and TRBJ2-7; 9 bases are a match to TRBD2. Germline-derived CDR1 and CDR2 are SGHNT and YYREEE (reference sequence). Unmatched junction bases numbered 8, after V lost 3 bases and J lost 7 bases. The length of the CDR3 is 14 residues. The CDR3 bases are TGTGCCAGCAGCTCCCCAACCCTAGCGGGAGAGCAGTACTTC. It translates to CASSSPTLAGEQYF.

V is TRBV5-4 and J is TRBJ1-6; D call uncertain. V was pared by 0 bases and J by 3 bases, with 13 bases between. The germline CDR1 and CDR2 sequences are SGHNT and YYREEE (reference sequence). The CDR3 totals 17 residues. The CDR3 nucleotides read TGTGCCAGCAGCTTGGGGACTGCGGAGCGCTATAATTCACCCCTCCACTTT. It translates to CASSLGTAERYNSPLHF.

This rearrangement joins TRBV10-3 to TRBJ2-1; possibly TRBD1 for D (6 bases). Germline values: CDR1 ENHRY, CDR2 SYGVKD. V shed 1 base and J shed 6 bases, with 16 bases lying between them. The CDR3 contains 16 residues. The CDR3 reads CAISELGDRTTNEQFF. The CDR3 DNA sequence: TGTGCCATCAGTGAGTTAGGCGACAGGACGACCAATGAGCAGTTCTTC.

The chain recombines TRBV28 with TRBJ1-2, with D tentatively TRBD1 (5 bases). Trimming took 6 bases from V and 4 from J, leaving 12 bases between them. Germline V gives CDR1 MDHEN, CDR2 SYDVKM. There are 13 residues in the CDR3. CDR3 nucleotide sequence: TGTGCCAGCAGGGACACGACTCTCTATGGCTACACCTTC. It specifies CASRDTTLYGYTF.

The chain couples TRBV30 to TRBJ2-7, with 9 bases matching TRBD2. After removal of 1 base from V and 4 bases from J, the junction contained 11 bases not matched to a gene. CDR1 and CDR2 from the germline V gene are GTSNPN and SVGIG (reference sequence). This CDR3 spans 16 amino acids. The CDR3 DNA reads TGTGCCTGGAGTGACAGCGGGAGGTGGGAAAGGTACGAGCAGTACTTC. Its translation is CAWSDSGRWERYEQYF.

The rearrangement uses TRBV7-9 and TRBJ2-7, with 7 nucleotides matching TRBD1. The CDR3 has 14 amino acids. Germline assignment: CDR1 SEHNR and CDR2 FQNEAQ (reference sequence). V lost 0 bases to trimming and J lost 5 bases; unmatched junction nucleotides: 4. CDR3 nucleotide sequence: TGTGCCAGCAGCTTAGCAGAGGGGGCCCACGAGCAGTACTTC. It specifies CASSLAEGAHEQYF.

The chain recombines TRBV10-3 with TRBJ2-2, with D uncertain. There are 14 residues in the CDR3. Germline V gives CDR1 ENHRY, CDR2 SYGVKD. Between the trimmed V and J ends, which lost 2 bases and 3 bases, there was a span of 7 bases. This chain's CDR3 is CAISEAVDTGELFF. CDR3 in DNA: TGTGCCATCAGTGAGGCGGTGGACACCGGGGAGCTGTTTTTT.

V and J are TRBV7-8 and TRBJ1-5, with 10 bases fitting TRBD1. The V gene end was trimmed by 1 base and the J gene end by 4 bases; junction bases not matched to a gene: 4. CDR3 length: 16 residues. CDR1 and CDR2 from the germline V gene are SGHVS and FQNEAQ. This CDR3 reads CASSLVGTGANQPQHF. The CDR3 nucleotides read TGTGCCAGCAGCTTAGTCGGGACAGGGGCAAATCAGCCCCAGCATTTT.

The chain combines TRBV7-9 with TRBJ2-2, with D unresolved. The length of the CDR3 is 15 residues. CDR1 and CDR2 from the germline V gene are SEHNR and FQNEAQ (reference sequence). Deletions cut 3 bases from V and 4 bases from J, with 12 bases between. CDR3 protein: CASSLNFDSTGELFF. The CDR3 DNA reads as TGTGCCAGCAGCTTGAATTTTGATAGCACCGGGGAGCTGTTTTTT.

The chain links TRBV12-5 to TRBJ2-1; 7 bases agree with TRBD2. Trimming at V came to 6 bases and at J to 4 bases, leaving 9 bases not matched to a gene. Germline values: CDR1 LGHNT, CDR2 FRNRAP. This CDR3 comprises 15 residues. CDR3 nucleotides: TGTGCTAGTGGCCCGTGTGCGGGAGAGTACAATGAGCAGTTCTTC. It is translated as CASGPCAGEYNEQFF. Drawing the rest from reference TRBV12-5 and TRBJ2-1, the complete variable domain is DARVTQTPRHKVTEMGQEVTMRCQPILGHNTVFWYRQTMMQGLELLAYFRNRAPLDDSGMPKDRFSAEMPDATLATLKIQPSEPRDSAVYFCASGPCAGEYNEQFFGPGTRLTVL.

This clone has only a few counts. This sequence joins TRBV27 and TRBJ2-3, with 9 bases identical to TRBD1. The CDR3 sequence is 15 residues long. Looked up from germline, CDR1 is MNHEY and CDR2 is SMNVEV (reference sequence). V was pared by 8 bases and J by 5 bases, with 11 bases of the junction left unmatched. The CDR3 sequence is CASRPTGGVKDTQYF. For the CDR3, the DNA is TGTGCCAGCCGACCAACAGGGGGCGTAAAAGATACGCAGTATTTT.

This clone has only a few counts. The J gene is TRBJ2-3, the V gene TRBV5-1; TRBD2 is a possible D gene (5 bases). Germline CDR1 is SGHRS and CDR2 is YFSETQ. Trimming removed 4 bases from V and 4 bases from J, with 7 bases in between. This CDR3 contains 12 residues. Here the CDR3 DNA reads TGCGCCAGCAGCCCGGAGGCAGATACGCAGTATTTT. It codes for CASSPEADTQYF.

CDR3 protein: CASSPSPRSPLHF. The CDR3 DNA sequence: TGTGCCAGCAGCCCCTCCCCGCGTTCACCCCTCCACTTT. The genes are TRBV2 and TRBJ1-6; D not resolved. There are 13 residues in the CDR3. The germline V gene encodes CDR1 SNHLY and CDR2 FYNNEI. Trimming removed 6 bases from V and 9 bases from J, with 12 bases in between.

The chain has TRBV4-3 and TRBJ1-1, with TRBD1 matching 8 bases. Per the germline V gene, CDR1 is LGHNA and CDR2 is YSLEER. Losses at the gene ends were 1 base for V and 4 bases for J; bases not matched to a gene: 5. The CDR3 contains 15 residues. CDR3 nucleotides: TGCGCCAGCAGCCAAGGCGTCAGGGGGCTCACTGAAGCTTTCTTT. Amino acids: CASSQGVRGLTEAFF.

The V and J genes are TRBV3-1 (or the pseudogene TRBV3-2) and TRBJ2-7, with D hard to call. Trimming took 4 bases from V and 2 from J, leaving 12 bases between them. This CDR3 comprises 14 residues. CDR1 is LGHDT and CDR2 is YNNKEL in the germline V gene (reference sequence). The CDR3 DNA sequence: TGTGCCAGCAGCCCCCGTACTCCTACCTACGAGCAGTACTTC. Translation: CASSPRTPTYEQYF.

The chain uses TRBV28 and TRBJ2-5, with 8 bases that match TRBD1. The germline V gene encodes CDR1 MDHEN and CDR2 SYDVKM. This CDR3 has 15 residues. V was clipped by 3 bases and J by 5 bases; unmatched bases: 8. The CDR3 protein is CASSLYGTGSETQYF. For the CDR3, the DNA is TGTGCCAGCAGTTTGTATGGGACAGGATCGGAGACCCAGTACTTC.

The CDR3 is CASLTRGSSYNEQFF. The DNA of the CDR3 is TGTGCCAGCCTAACCCGGGGTTCCTCCTACAATGAGCAGTTCTTC. This chain joins TRBV2 and TRBJ2-1, with D possibly TRBD2 on 5 matching bases. Germline values: CDR1 SNHLY, CDR2 FYNNEI. The CDR3 has 15 residues. Trimming left V 8 bases short and J 0 bases short, with 14 bases between. Using reference TRBV2 and TRBJ2-1 for the parts outside the CDR3, the full variable domain is EPEVTQTPSHQVTQMGQEVILRCVPISNHLYFYWYRQILGQKVEFLVSFYNNEISEKSEIFDDQFSVERPDGSNFTLKIRSTKLEDSAMYFCASLTRGSSYNEQFFGPGTRLTVL.

The chain employs TRBV21-1 and TRBJ2-3; TRBD1, the D gene given by the table, was not confirmed from the DNA. TRBV21-1 counts as a pseudogene. This CDR3 is built from 13 residues. Here the CDR3 DNA reads TGTGCCAGCGGCAGGACAGTCTCTGGACCGCAGTATTTT. Its translation: CASGRTVSGPQYF.

This chain links TRBV6-6 with TRBJ1-3; D is perhaps TRBD1 (6 bases). V was cut by 0 bases and J by 3 bases, with 12 bases left in between. The CDR3 extends over 16 amino acids. Germline V gene data show CDR1 as MNHNY and CDR2 as SVGAGI (reference sequence). The CDR3 coding sequence is TGTGCCAGCAGTTACTCGGGCCGGACAGATGGAAACACCATATATTTT. Protein sequence: CASSYSGRTDGNTIYF.

The chain joins TRBV29-1 to TRBJ2-5; possibly TRBD2 for D (5 bases). Trimming took 5 bases from V and 14 from J, leaving 30 bases between them. The CDR3 contains 15 residues. The germline V gene encodes CDR1 SQVTM and CDR2 ANQGSEA. The CDR3 nucleotides are TGCAGCGTTTCGTCCGACAATGCAGGTATGCATGCGGGCTACTTC. It yields the protein CSVSSDNAGMHAGYF.

This chain links TRBV5-1 with TRBJ1-2, with TRBD1 matching 9 bases. The CDR3 has 14 amino acids. Germline-derived CDR1 and CDR2 are SGHRS and YFSETQ. The trim removed 2 bases at V and 6 bases at J, leaving 5 bases unmatched. The CDR3 sequence: CASSFGTGIDGYTF. The CDR3 region has the DNA TGCGCCAGCAGCTTCGGGACAGGGATCGATGGCTACACCTTC.